These 18 T cell receptor beta chains share one sample of origin, sequenced in a study of OX40 agonist ivuxolimab in advanced cancers. Repertoires were generated with immunoSEQ multiplex PCR, while TCRdb's copy carries only in-frame clones and drops some. Of under 60,000 clones detected, roughly 94% appear once; the ten largest clones hold more than 10%. The sequencing used CD4+ or CD8+ T cells sorted from blood, collected in a trial of the OX40 agonist ivuxolimab. The receptors come from an adult with an advanced solid tumor such as melanoma, head and neck, liver or kidney cancer.

This clone has just a few counts. The chain is built from TRBV30 and TRBJ1-1; D uncertain. From germline, CDR1 is GTSNPN and CDR2 SVGIG (reference sequence). V was trimmed by 2 bases and J by 5 bases, leaving 12 bases between them. This CDR3 comprises 13 residues. The CDR3 spells CAWSRAAKTEAFF. The CDR3 bases are TGTGCCTGGAGTCGGGCAGCCAAAACTGAAGCTTTCTTT. The variable domain in full, with the rest retrieved from reference TRBV30 and TRBJ1-1, is SQTIHQWPATLVQPVGSPLSLECTVEGTSNPNLYWYRQAAGRGLQLLFYSVGIGQISSEVPQNLSASRPQDRQFILSSKKLLLSDSGFYLCAWSRAAKTEAFFGQGTRLTVV.

CDR3 sequence (DNA): TGTGCCAGCAGTGACGCGGGCGAGCAGTACTTC. It yields the protein CASSDAGEQYF. V and J are TRBV28 and TRBJ2-7; TRBD2 might be the D (5 bases). CDR3 length equals 11 residues. Trimming stripped 5 bases from V and 6 bases from J, with 8 bases between. Germline V gene data show CDR1 as MDHEN and CDR2 as SYDVKM.

This clone occurred once. The CDR3 DNA follows: TGTGCCAGCAGCTTAGCGTCAATTAACTATGGCTACACCTTC. It codes for CASSLASINYGYTF. This chain links TRBV7-9 with TRBJ1-2; D remains unclear. Germline CDR1 is SEHNR and CDR2 is FQNEAQ (reference sequence). The CDR3 runs 14 residues. The V end lost 0 bases, the J end lost 1 base, and 6 bases lay between the germline ends. Combining the CDR3 with reference TRBV7-9 and TRBJ1-2 gives the whole variable domain DTGVSQNPRHKITKRGQNVTFRCDPISEHNRLYWYRQTLGQGPEFLTYFQNEAQLEKSRLLSDRFSAERPKGSFSTLEIQRTEQGDSAMYLCASSLASINYGYTFGSGTRLTVV.

In this sample, this clone turned up once. This chain uses TRBV27 with TRBJ2-1; 9 bases line up with TRBD2. V shed 3 bases, J shed 4 bases, and the junction held 13 bases outside the gene matches. Germline lookup yields CDR1 MNHEY and CDR2 SMNVEV (reference sequence). The CDR3 runs to 18 residues. The CDR3: CASSLWGSGRKGYNEQFF. The DNA for the CDR3 is TGTGCCAGCAGTTTGTGGGGGAGCGGGAGGAAGGGTTACAATGAGCAGTTCTTC.

This clone was picked up one time. V is TRBV28 and J is TRBJ1-1; perhaps TRBD1 as D (5 bases). CDR1 is MDHEN and CDR2 is SYDVKM in the germline V gene. The CDR3 runs 20 residues. V lost 2 bases and J 4 bases, leaving 29 bases between the germline ends. CDR3 residues: CASSLGLGLEAQKGVTEAFF. CDR3 DNA sequence: TGTGCCAGCAGTTTAGGGTTAGGGTTAGAAGCCCAAAAAGGGGTCACTGAAGCTTTCTTT.

The V call is TRBV9, the J call TRBJ2-2; the D gene is possibly TRBD2 (7 bases). This CDR3 has 16 amino acids. The V gene lost 1 base and the J gene lost 4 bases, with 14 bases spanning the gap. Germline CDR1 and CDR2: SGDLS and YYNGEE. CDR3 nucleotides: TGTGCCAGCAGCGTATCGGGGGGCTGGGGCACCGGGGAGCTGTTTTTT. The encoded protein is CASSVSGGWGTGELFF.

The chain joins TRBV21-1 to TRBJ2-7; TRBD1, the D gene given by the table, was not confirmed from the DNA. TRBV21-1 corresponds to a pseudogene. CDR3 length: 14 residues. The CDR3, as DNA: TGTGCCAGCAGTACCTGGACAGGGGGAAACGAGCAGTACTTC. Its protein is CASSTWTGGNEQYF.

The V call is TRBV19, the J call TRBJ2-7, with D perhaps TRBD2 (6 bases). Trimming left V 6 bases short and J 3 bases short, with 9 bases between. There are 12 residues in the CDR3. Germline V gene sequence: CDR1 LNHDA, CDR2 SQIVND (reference sequence). For the CDR3, the DNA is TGTGCCAGTAGGGGGGGAGACTACGAGCAGTACTTC. Encoded protein: CASRGGDYEQYF. Full variable domain (remainder filled in from reference TRBV19 and TRBJ2-7): DGGITQSPKYLFRKEGQNVTLSCEQNLNHDAMYWYRQDPGQGLRLIYYSQIVNDFQKGDIAEGYSVSREKKESFPLTVTSAQKNPTAFYLCASRGGDYEQYFGPGTRLTVT.

The chain recombines TRBV5-1 with TRBJ2-7; 9 nucleotides agree with TRBD2. This CDR3 spans 16 amino acids. Germline CDR1 reads SGHRS; CDR2 reads YFSETQ. With 0 bases clipped from V and 6 bases from J, the junction kept 10 bases outside the gene matches. The CDR3: CASSLGPGLAGIEQYF. In DNA, the CDR3 is TGCGCCAGCAGCTTGGGTCCGGGACTAGCAGGTATCGAGCAGTACTTC.

The gene calls are TRBV4-1 and TRBJ2-1, with 14 bases lining up with TRBD2. Germline loops: CDR1 MGHRA, CDR2 YSYEKL. The ends lost 0 bases at V and 4 bases at J; junction bases unmatched: 8. This CDR3 contains 19 residues. The CDR3 region has the DNA TGCGCCAGCAGCCAAGATCTTATAGGGACTAGCGGGGGTTACAATGAGCAGTTCTTC. It encodes CASSQDLIGTSGGYNEQFF.

The V call is TRBV28, the J call TRBJ2-7; 11 bases match TRBD2. The germline V gene encodes CDR1 MDHEN and CDR2 SYDVKM. This CDR3 has 15 amino acids. V was pared by 4 bases and J by 5 bases, with 7 bases of the junction left unmatched. The CDR3 is CASSSLAGGLDEQYF. DNA of the CDR3: TGTGCCAGCAGTTCTCTAGCGGGAGGTCTCGACGAGCAGTACTTC.

Written as DNA, the CDR3 is TGTGCCAGCAGTTATAGTGGGTATGGCTACACCTTC. Protein product: CASSYSGYGYTF. This chain connects TRBV6-5 to TRBJ1-2; unclear D gene. Germline CDR1 and CDR2: MNHEY and SVGAGI. The CDR3 runs to 12 residues. Trimming took 3 bases from V and 5 from J, leaving 7 bases between them.

The gene calls are TRBV30 and TRBJ2-1; D is undetermined. This CDR3 spans 12 amino acids. The germline V and J ends were trimmed by 5 bases and 4 bases, with 9 bases remaining between them. Germline lookup yields CDR1 GTSNPN and CDR2 SVGIG (reference sequence). CDR3 nucleotide sequence: TGTGCCTGGTCCCCTTTATACAATGAGCAGTTCTTC. Translated, it gives CAWSPLYNEQFF.

The rearrangement links TRBV11-2 to TRBJ2-7; a weak D match, TRBD2 (5 bases). Deletions cut 5 bases from V and 3 bases from J, with 11 bases between. The CDR3 spans 13 residues. Germline loops: CDR1 SGHAT, CDR2 FQNNGV. The CDR3 DNA is TGTGCCAGCAGCGGGAGAAGGGTCTACGAGCAGTACTTC. Translation gives CASSGRRVYEQYF.

This sequence joins TRBV6-1 and TRBJ2-7, with TRBD1 identical over 8 bases. J was trimmed by 2 bases and V by 1 base; bases with no gene match: 7. The length of the CDR3 is 16 residues. Germline CDR1 is MNHNS and CDR2 is SASEGT. CDR3 DNA: TGTGCCAGCAGTGAAGAAGTTTGGACAGGGACCTACGAGCAGTACTTC. Its protein product is CASSEEVWTGTYEQYF.

The rearrangement uses TRBV4-1 and TRBJ2-2; 16 positions match TRBD2. Germline lookup yields CDR1 MGHRA and CDR2 YSYEKL. Germline trimming cut 6 bases from V and 2 bases from J; bases unmatched to any gene: 3. The CDR3 is made up of 17 amino acids. The CDR3 nucleotides read TGCGCCAGCAGGGGACTAGCGGGAGGGCCAAACACCGGGGAGCTGTTTTTT. Translation: CASRGLAGGPNTGELFF.

The chain links TRBV5-6 to TRBJ2-1; D is possibly TRBD1 or TRBD2 (5 bases each). Trimming removed 4 bases from V and 10 bases from J, with 12 bases in between. The CDR3 totals 12 residues. Germline V CDR1 and CDR2: SGHDT, YYEEEE. Written as DNA, the CDR3 is TGTGCCAGCAGCCCGGTGGGGACCGAGCAGTTCTTC. Protein product: CASSPVGTEQFF.

CDR3 DNA: TGTGCCAGCAGTTCTATGTGGGAGGAGAACCCCTACGAGCAGTACTTC. Translation gives CASSSMWEENPYEQYF. This sequence joins TRBV28 and TRBJ2-7; D is possibly TRBD2 (6 bases). This CDR3 contains 16 residues. The V gene lost 4 bases and the J gene lost 2 bases, with 18 bases spanning the gap. The germline CDR1 and CDR2 sequences are MDHEN and SYDVKM. The full variable domain, rest sourced from reference TRBV28 and TRBJ2-7, is DVKVTQSSRYLVKRTGEKVFLECVQDMDHENMFWYRQDPGLGLRLIYFSYDVKMKEKGDIPEGYSVSREKKERFSLILESASTNQTSMYLCASSSMWEENPYEQYFGPGTRLTVT.